The next 26 T cell receptor beta chains were all read from a single sample in a study of technical replicates of blood from several donors. This table comes from immunoSEQ multiplex PCR, and its TCRdb copy is limited to in-frame clones, with some not included. The sample has about 84,000 clones; under 95% are singletons. The sample was T cells isolated from PBMCs. The receptors were sampled from a human donor in good health.

The chain links TRBV7-9 to TRBJ2-1; tentatively, D is TRBD2 (6 bases). The CDR3 has 13 residues. CDR1 and CDR2 (germline): SEHNR, FQNEAQ (reference sequence). Trimming shortened V by 5 bases and J by 2 bases, and 7 bases separated the two germline ends. The CDR3 DNA follows: TGTGCCAGCAGCGCGGGAACCTACAATGAGCAGTTCTTC. Translation: CASSAGTYNEQFF. Complete variable domain (other parts from reference TRBV7-9 and TRBJ2-1): DTGVSQNPRHKITKRGQNVTFRCDPISEHNRLYWYRQTLGQGPEFLTYFQNEAQLEKSRLLSDRFSAERPKGSFSTLEIQRTEQGDSAMYLCASSAGTYNEQFFGPGTRLTVL.

This chain links TRBV27 with TRBJ2-3; the D gene is possibly TRBD2 (6 bases). V lost 3 bases and J lost 4, with 17 bases in between. In germline, CDR1 is MNHEY, CDR2 SMNVEV (reference sequence). The CDR3 extends over 16 amino acids. The chain's CDR3 is CASSFLVAGPPDTQYF. CDR3 nucleotide sequence: TGTGCCAGCAGTTTTCTTGTGGCGGGACCCCCAGATACGCAGTATTTT.

The rearrangement uses TRBV6-5 and TRBJ1-2, with 7 bases fitting TRBD1. The CDR3 runs 14 residues. V was clipped by 7 bases and J by 7 bases; unmatched bases: 12. The V gene's germline CDR1 is MNHEY and CDR2 SVGAGI. CDR3 amino acids: CASTKTGAGGGYTF. In DNA, the CDR3 is TGTGCCAGCACCAAAACAGGGGCCGGGGGTGGCTACACCTTC.

The chain combines TRBV13 with TRBJ1-6, with 9 bases that match TRBD1. J was trimmed by 9 bases and V by 1 base; bases with no gene match: 4. Germline-derived CDR1 and CDR2 are PRHDT and FYEKMQ (reference sequence). The CDR3 is 15 amino acids. The CDR3 region has the DNA TGTGCCAGCAGCTTAGTCGGGACAGGGACTTCACCCCTCCACTTT. Protein: CASSLVGTGTSPLHF.

The CDR3 nucleotides are TGTGCCAGCAGCGTAGTCCCCACTACAGGGGGCATATGCAATCAGCCCCAGCATTTT. The encoded protein is CASSVVPTTGGICNQPQHF. This sequence joins TRBV7-3 and TRBJ1-5; 9 bases match TRBD1. This CDR3 region has 19 residues. Germline V CDR1 and CDR2: SGHTA, FQGTGA. J was trimmed by 2 bases and V by 5 bases; bases with no gene match: 16. The full variable domain, in which reference TRBV7-3 and TRBJ1-5 provide the parts outside the CDR3, is GAGVSQTPSNKVTEKGKYVELRCDPISGHTALYWYRQSLGQGPEFLIYFQGTGAADDSGLPNDRFFAVRPEGSVSTLKIQRTERGDSAVYLCASSVVPTTGGICNQPQHFGDGTRLSIL.

V usage is TRBV10-1 and J usage is TRBJ1-1; D is unresolved. The length of the CDR3 is 14 residues. V lost 2 bases, J lost 0 bases, and 7 bases lay in between. From germline, CDR1 is WNHNN and CDR2 SYGVQD (reference sequence). CDR3 residues: CASSEGRVNTEAFF. The DNA of the CDR3 is TGCGCCAGCAGTGAGGGGAGGGTGAACACTGAAGCTTTCTTT.

The gene calls are TRBV6-1 and TRBJ1-2; D is perhaps TRBD1 (6 bases). The CDR3 is made up of 12 amino acids. The germline V and J ends were trimmed by 6 bases and 6 bases, with 11 bases remaining between them. CDR1 and CDR2 (germline): MNHNS, SASEGT. Written as DNA, the CDR3 is TGTGCCAGCAGGACAGGCGGACATGGCTACACCTTC. Its protein product is CASRTGGHGYTF.

CDR3 sequence reads: CASSLRDTNNQPQHF. The CDR3 DNA sequence: TGTGCCAGCAGCTTAAGAGACACCAACAATCAGCCCCAGCATTTT. The rearrangement joins TRBV7-2 to TRBJ1-5, with no clear D. Germline CDR1 is SGHTA and CDR2 is FQGNSA. The CDR3 runs to 15 residues. Between the trimmed V and J ends, which lost 2 bases and 3 bases, there was a span of 11 bases.

This clone was detected a few times. The rearrangement joins TRBV9 to TRBJ1-1; D call uncertain. CDR1 is SGDLS and CDR2 is YYNGEE in the germline V gene. V was shortened by 0 bases and J by 3 bases, with 6 bases between the two germline ends. This CDR3 contains 13 residues. CDR3 nucleotides: TGTGCCAGCAGCGTAGTGGTAGACACTGAAGCTTTCTTT. It yields the protein CASSVVVDTEAFF.

The chain links TRBV7-6 to TRBJ2-2; 10 positions agree with TRBD1. Germline-derived CDR1 and CDR2 are SGHVS and FNYEAQ. The V gene end was trimmed by 2 bases and the J gene end by 7 bases; junction bases not matched to a gene: 10. CDR3 size: 17 residues. Here the CDR3 DNA reads TGTGCCAGCAGCTTAAAATTGACAGGGGGCTTGATCGGGGAGCTGTTTTTT. Encoded protein: CASSLKLTGGLIGELFF.

The chain has TRBV6-1 and TRBJ2-3, with D tentatively TRBD2 (6 bases). The V end was cut by 6 bases, the J end by 3 bases, with 7 bases between. The germline gives CDR1 MNHNS, CDR2 SASEGT. This CDR3 comprises 12 residues. This CDR3 is CASSGGTDTQYF. CDR3 coding DNA: TGTGCCAGCAGCGGGGGTACAGATACGCAGTATTTT.

The chain couples TRBV7-9 to TRBJ1-5; the D gene is possibly TRBD1 (6 bases). Trimming removed 0 bases at V and 4 bases at J, with 19 bases between. Germline V lookup: CDR1 SEHNR, CDR2 FQNEAQ (reference sequence). The CDR3 loop spans 18 amino acids. Here the CDR3 reads CASSLAPTGSGENQPQHF. The CDR3 nucleotides are TGTGCCAGCAGCTTAGCCCCCACAGGGTCAGGCGAGAATCAGCCCCAGCATTTT.

This rearrangement joins TRBV28 to TRBJ2-1; TRBD2 matches at 7 bases. The V gene's germline CDR1 is MDHEN and CDR2 SYDVKM. The V gene end was trimmed by 2 bases and the J gene end by 1 base; junction bases not matched to a gene: 5. CDR3 length equals 16 residues. The DNA of the CDR3 is TGTGCCAGCAGTTTAGAGGGAGGGGTTTCCTACAATGAGCAGTTCTTC. This codes for CASSLEGGVSYNEQFF.

The V and J genes are TRBV13 and TRBJ2-3; TRBD1 aligns across 7 bases. From germline, CDR1 is PRHDT and CDR2 FYEKMQ (reference sequence). The CDR3 contains 15 residues. With V trimmed by 5 bases and J by 7 bases, 12 bases remained unmatched. CDR3 bases: TGTGCCAGCAGCCCCCGAGACAGGGTTGGGAATACGCAGTATTTT. Translation gives CASSPRDRVGNTQYF.

The gene calls are TRBV19 and TRBJ2-7; 11 nucleotides match TRBD1. CDR3 length equals 17 residues. The germline gives CDR1 LNHDA, CDR2 SQIVND (reference sequence). Trimming removed 2 bases from V and 7 bases from J; junction bases left unmatched: 13. CDR3 DNA: TGTGCCAGTAGTATATATCTGCAAGGGACAGGGGGAGGGGAGCAGTACTTC. The encoded protein is CASSIYLQGTGGGEQYF.

The CDR3 DNA reads TGTGCCAGCAGCTTGACTAGCGGTATAAGTGCTGAGCAGTTCTTC. Translated: CASSLTSGISAEQFF. V usage is TRBV5-6 and J usage is TRBJ2-1; TRBD2 matches at 8 bases. Unmatched junction bases numbered 9, after V lost 1 base and J lost 9 bases. The CDR3 contains 15 residues. Germline CDR1 reads SGHDT; CDR2 reads YYEEEE.

The J gene is TRBJ2-7, the V gene TRBV19; 9 bases map to TRBD1. Per germline, CDR1 LNHDA and CDR2 SQIVND (reference sequence). The CDR3 covers 14 residues. V shed 5 bases and J 4 bases; nucleotides not matched to a gene: 6. The CDR3 nucleotides read TGTGCCAGTAGTCCCGGGACAGGGCCTTACGAGCAGTACTTC. This codes for CASSPGTGPYEQYF.

The rearrangement uses TRBV5-1 and TRBJ2-7, with D possibly matching TRBD2 (6 bases). Trimming cost V 4 bases and J 5 bases, with 16 bases left between them. CDR3 length equals 14 residues. Germline lookup yields CDR1 SGHRS and CDR2 YFSETQ. The chain's CDR3 is CASSPAGGPHEQYF. The CDR3 DNA reads TGCGCCAGCAGCCCTGCCGGGGGTCCACACGAGCAGTACTTC.

This chain joins TRBV28 and TRBJ2-1, with 9 bases that match TRBD2. From germline, CDR1 is MDHEN and CDR2 SYDVKM. Unmatched junction bases numbered 1, after V lost 6 bases and J lost 4 bases. The CDR3 loop spans 13 amino acids. This CDR3 reads CASRAGGYNEQFF. The CDR3 coding sequence is TGTGCCAGCAGGGCGGGAGGGTACAATGAGCAGTTCTTC.

The genes are TRBV6-6 and TRBJ2-1; D is possibly TRBD1 (7 bases). The CDR3 sequence is 14 residues long. Germline CDR1 is MNHNY and CDR2 is SVGAGI (reference sequence). The ends were cut back, 6 bases at V and 8 bases at J, with 17 bases in the middle. The CDR3: CASRPFQGEDEQFF. CDR3 bases: TGTGCCAGCAGACCTTTTCAGGGGGAGGATGAGCAGTTCTTC.

In DNA form, the CDR3 reads TGTGCCAGCAGCAACCCGGGTTGGGGGGGGGCGAAAGAGACCCAGTACTTC. Encoded protein: CASSNPGWGGAKETQYF. The rearrangement joins TRBV11-3 to TRBJ2-5; weak D call: TRBD2 (7 bases). With 5 bases removed from V and 3 bases from J, the gap between germline ends came to 22 bases. The CDR3 is made up of 17 amino acids. In germline, CDR1 is SGHNT, CDR2 YENEEA.

The chain joins TRBV25-1 to TRBJ2-6; TRBD1 matches at 10 bases. The germline CDR1 and CDR2 sequences are MGHDK and SYGVNS. The CDR3 consists of 18 residues. Germline trimming cut 8 bases from V and 0 bases from J; bases unmatched to any gene: 10. CDR3 in DNA: TGTGCCAGCGGGGCCCGGGACAGGGGTTCCTCTGGGGCCAACGTCCTGACTTTC. It encodes CASGARDRGSSGANVLTF.

In this sample, this clone turned up once. The chain employs TRBV27 and TRBJ2-7; possible D gene TRBD1, 5 bases. The CDR3 is made up of 15 amino acids. Per germline, CDR1 MNHEY and CDR2 SMNVEV (reference sequence). With 7 bases removed from V and 0 bases from J, the gap between germline ends came to 16 bases. The CDR3 sequence is CASKGGASFSYEQYF. DNA of the CDR3: TGTGCCAGCAAAGGTGGGGCGTCTTTCTCCTACGAGCAGTACTTC.

The chain is built from TRBV6-5 and TRBJ1-1; D is undetermined. The CDR3 consists of 13 residues. The germline CDR1 and CDR2 sequences are MNHEY and SVGAGI. The germline V and J ends were trimmed by 5 bases and 0 bases, with 7 bases remaining between them. CDR3 residues: CASSNSLNTEAFF. CDR3 DNA: TGTGCCAGCAGTAATAGCTTGAACACTGAAGCTTTCTTT.

The rearrangement joins TRBV5-1 to TRBJ1-1; D gene uncertain. V was clipped by 5 bases and J by 3 bases, with 14 bases between them. CDR3 length: 14 residues. Germline CDR1 reads SGHRS; CDR2 reads YFSETQ. CDR3 region: CASSGGLMDTEAFF. In nucleotides, the CDR3 is TGCGCCAGCAGTGGAGGGCTCATGGACACTGAAGCTTTCTTT. Full variable domain (remainder filled in from reference TRBV5-1 and TRBJ1-1): KAGVTQTPRYLIKTRGQQVTLSCSPISGHRSVSWYQQTPGQGLQFLFEYFSETQRNKGNFPGRFSGRQFSNSRSEMNVSTLELGDSALYLCASSGGLMDTEAFFGQGTRLTVV.

V usage is TRBV7-9 and J usage is TRBJ2-7; the D is unclear. Trimming took off 2 bases at V and 5 bases at J, with 4 bases between the two ends. Germline CDR1 is SEHNR and CDR2 is FQNEAQ (reference sequence). The CDR3 runs to 11 residues. In DNA, the CDR3 is TGTGCCAGCAGCTTATCCAACGAGCAGTACTTC. It codes for CASSLSNEQYF.